This entry concerns a single T cell receptor beta chain. Its cognate antigen is unknown. The template for TCR beta VDJ and CDR3 sequence profiling was genomic DNA. A single record per CDR3 protein comes from TCRdb applying MiXCR to the reads. The sample lists about 180,000 distinct CDR3 sequences, roughly 65% seen once, with under 45% in the top ten. The data originate from a study of CD8+CD57+ T cells in acquired aplastic anemia. Study background: Sorted CD4+ and CD8+ cells gave a mean 3.2 ug DNA, range 0.2 to 27.4 ug. Study conclusions and caveats: Patients shared around 31 CD8+ CDR3 sequences with controls.

Individuals selected for sequencing had exhibited CD8+CD57+ cell expansion on flow cytometry. At blood sampling, none of the patients had yet received therapy. This clonotype originated in a human donor with aplastic anemia. Sample: sorted CD4+, CD8+, or CD8+CD57+ T cells (not recorded which) from PBMCs.

In nucleotides, the CDR3 is TGTGCCAGCAGCGCTCCGGTAGGGACTAGCGGGGGGCAGTTCTTC. This gives the protein CASSAPVGTSGGQFF. The V call is TRBV9, the J call TRBJ2-1; 14 positions agree with TRBD2. Trimming removed 3 bases from V and 12 bases from J; junction bases left unmatched: 8. The CDR3 totals 15 residues. Germline values: CDR1 SGDLS, CDR2 YYNGEE.